The T cell receptor beta chain under discussion was sequenced for a study of T-cell reconstitution after alpha-beta-depleted transplantation in children (dated by TCRdb to 2016 to 2018). A note on the overall study: The study quantitatively tracked T-cell immune reconstitution after TCRalphabeta/CD19-depleted allogeneic hematopoietic cell transplantation in children using TCR repertoire profiling.

V has 3 bases trimmed and J has 5 bases trimmed; junction bases matching no gene number 5. From the germline V gene (reference sequence), CDR1 is LGHDT and CDR2 is YNNKEL. The CDR3 starts with the cysteine, ends with the phenylalanine, and has 14 residues. The kept DNA is CDR3 alone, 42 bases in frame from the first base. The library was prepared using PCR. Instrument used: Illumina HiSeq 2500. TCR library preparation used molecular barcoding, with unique molecular identifiers applied to normalize quantification of the TCRbeta repertoire. In TCRdb, the public reads were trimmed at Q25 with fastp and aligned with MiXCR, with productive beta chains retained. Each record represents a unique CDR3 protein, reported with the most common genes and DNA among its rows. Counted in this sample were 200,000 to 250,000 distinct CDR3 sequences; about 12% of them appeared once. The top ten constitute roughly 2.6% of the sample.

This clonotype was found many times. Its antigen is still unknown. The record has no base qualities; no much larger clone is one base away. Recombination linked TRBV3-1 to TRBJ2-3; 7 bases in between match TRBD2. The sample here was PBMCs from the stem cell graft donor, taken from the stem cell graft. The TCR was taken from a human donor who donated a stem cell graft to a child with acute lymphoblastic leukemia. CDR3 loop: CASSHGLGGDTQYF. DNA sequence: TGTGCCAGCAGCCACGGACTAGGAGGAGATACGCAGTATTTT.